Below, 3 T cell receptor beta chains from the same sample are listed, as sequenced in a study of CD8 T cells in ankylosing spondylitis. TCRdb passed the 5' RACE reads through MiXCR, listing each CDR3 protein once. The sample lists about 130,000 distinct CDR3 sequences, about 7.3% occurring once. Sequenced sample: blood, either unsorted or a sorted T cell fraction (not recorded which). The receptors shown here come from a female donor with ankylosing spondylitis or in good health (not recorded which).

This clonotype was recorded at least ten times. CDR3 loop: CASRLTGPNTEAFF. DNA for the CDR3: TGCGCCAGCAGGCTTACAGGGCCGAACACTGAAGCTTTCTTT. V and J are TRBV5-1 and TRBJ1-1; D might be TRBD1 (6 bases). The germline V gene has CDR1 SGHRS and CDR2 YFSETQ. The ends were cut back, 5 bases at V and 1 base at J, with 12 bases in the middle. The CDR3 loop spans 14 amino acids.

The table lists this clonotype with many counts. The V call is TRBV4-2, the J call TRBJ2-2; D gene uncertain. V was trimmed by 0 bases and J by 7 bases, leaving 9 bases between them. CDR1 is LGHNA, CDR2 YNFKEQ, per germline. The CDR3 is 14 residues long. CDR3 nucleotides: TGTGCCAGCAGCCAAGATCCCCTAATCGGGGAGCTGTTTTTT. It is translated as CASSQDPLIGELFF.

There are a few counts of this clonotype. This sequence joins TRBV7-8 and TRBJ2-7, with unresolved D. Germline-derived CDR1 and CDR2 are SGHVS and FQNEAQ. V was trimmed by 1 base and J by 0 bases, leaving 10 bases between them. CDR3 size: 15 residues. The CDR3 nucleotides are TGTGCCAGCAGCTTAGGTTCGGCCAACTCCTACGAGCAGTACTTC. It specifies CASSLGSANSYEQYF. The variable domain in full, with the rest retrieved from reference TRBV7-8 and TRBJ2-7, is GAGVSQSPRYKVAKRGQDVALRCDPISGHVSLFWYQQALGQGPEFLTYFQNEAQLDKSGLPSDRFFAERPEGSVSTLKIQRTQQEDSAVYLCASSLGSANSYEQYFGPGTRLTVT.